This T cell receptor beta chain was identified in a study of blood T cell repertoires in COVID-19. Generated by immunoSEQ multiplex PCR, the TCRdb table keeps only in-frame clones and is missing some. The table lists about 67,000 clones, about four fifths of them singletons. This clone was counted between two and nine times. Sample: peripheral blood. The sequence derives from a woman aged 55-70 years with acute or convalescent COVID-19.

CDR3 DNA sequence: TGTGCCAGCAGCCGGGGAGGGTACAATTCACCCCTCCACTTT. Its protein is CASSRGGYNSPLHF. V and J are TRBV3-1 (or the pseudogene TRBV3-2) and TRBJ1-6, with unresolved D. The CDR3 contains 14 residues. Deletions cut 4 bases from V and 7 bases from J, with 11 bases between. Germline V lookup: CDR1 LGHDT, CDR2 YNNKEL (reference sequence).